This T cell receptor (beta chain) was recorded in a study of blood T cells in healthy people across ages. Together with a sample-barcoded 5' primer, a J-beta primer mix was included in a second PCR lasting about 6 to 11 cycles. TCRdb recomputed calls from the 5' RACE reads with MiXCR, one row per CDR3 protein. The table shows some 1,800,000 distinct CDR3 sequences, with approximately 40% occurring only once. This clonotype came up a few times. Germline CDR1 and CDR2: LNHNV and YYDKDF (reference sequence). V trimming: 2 bases; J trimming: 7 bases; junction bases outside the gene matches: 6. This CDR3 region has 15 residues.

The specimen was blood. This TCR derives from a human donor in good health. The gene calls are TRBV15 and TRBJ2-1; 9 bases align to TRBD2. CDR3 in amino acids: CATSRSSGGQNEQFF. In DNA form, the CDR3 reads TGTGCCACCAGCAGATCAAGCGGGGGGCAAAATGAGCAGTTCTTC.